The rows below give T cell receptor beta chains drawn from one sample of a study of blood T cell repertoires in COVID-19. The method was immunoSEQ multiplex PCR; TCRdb's version includes in-frame clones alone and lacks a portion of them. Of around 70,000 clones detected, about nine tenths appear once; the ten largest clones hold 29%. The material sequenced was peripheral blood. These receptors originate from an elderly woman with active or convalescent COVID-19. CDR3s include the opening cysteine and the closing phenylalanine or tryptophan. Each record gives: D gene, V gene, clone size, J gene, CDR3 DNA, CDR3 protein. D genes are given only for firm matches. Rows may omit the clone size; those that give it use once, few, many or a size class.

d_gene: TRBD1
v_gene: TRBV2
abundance: NA
j_gene: TRBJ1-2
CDR3nt: TGTGCCAGCAGCCTCGGGACAGGGCCGTACTATGGCTACACCTTC
CDR3aa: CASSLGTGPYYGYTF

d_gene: NA
v_gene: TRBV7-2
abundance: NA
j_gene: TRBJ1-2
CDR3nt: TGTGCCAGCACCCCGGTCGGGAAGGGTTGGGGCTACACCTTC
CDR3aa: CASTPVGKGWGYTF

d_gene: NA
v_gene: TRBV9
abundance: NA
j_gene: TRBJ2-3
CDR3nt: TGTGCCAGCAGCGTAGTGGCAGGGGCTAGCACAGATACGCAGTATTTT
CDR3aa: CASSVVAGASTDTQYF

d_gene: NA
v_gene: TRBV7-9
abundance: NA
j_gene: TRBJ1-1
CDR3nt: TGTGCCAGCAGCCCCGGGACTCAGAACACTGAAGCTTTCTTT
CDR3aa: CASSPGTQNTEAFF

d_gene: NA
v_gene: TRBV30
abundance: NA
j_gene: TRBJ2-7
CDR3nt: TGTGCCTGGAGAGGAGAAATCGAGCAGTACTTC
CDR3aa: CAWRGEIEQYF

d_gene: NA
v_gene: TRBV7-9
abundance: NA
j_gene: TRBJ1-1
CDR3nt: TGTGCCAGCAGCTTAATTACTGAGGTGGCTGAAGCTTTCTTT
CDR3aa: CASSLITEVAEAFF

d_gene: TRBD1
v_gene: TRBV5-1
abundance: NA
j_gene: TRBJ2-7
CDR3nt: TGCGCCAGCAGCTTGCAGGACAGGGCCGTCGAGCAGTACTTC
CDR3aa: CASSLQDRAVEQYF

d_gene: NA
v_gene: TRBV20-1
abundance: NA
j_gene: TRBJ2-3
CDR3nt: TGCAGTGCTAGCGGGACAGATACGCAGTATTTT
CDR3aa: CSASGTDTQYF

d_gene: TRBD1
v_gene: TRBV27
abundance: NA
j_gene: TRBJ1-5
CDR3nt: TGTGCCAGCAGTTGGGCCCGGGACAGAGGTCCCCAGCATTTT
CDR3aa: CASSWARDRGPQHF

d_gene: TRBD2
v_gene: TRBV3-1/TRBV3-2
abundance: NA
j_gene: TRBJ2-3
CDR3nt: TGTGCCAGCAGCCAAGGATTGCCTAGCGGGGGGCGGGGCACAGATACGCAGTATTTT
CDR3aa: CASSQGLPSGGRGTDTQYF

d_gene: NA
v_gene: TRBV2
abundance: NA
j_gene: TRBJ2-7
CDR3nt: TGTGCCAGCAATCTAGCGGGGGGACAGGGGCACGAGCAGTACTTC
CDR3aa: CASNLAGGQGHEQYF

d_gene: NA
v_gene: TRBV14
abundance: once
j_gene: TRBJ1-6
CDR3nt: TGTGCCAGCAGCCAAGGGAGAGGCTCCCTCCACTTT
CDR3aa: CASSQGRGSLHF

d_gene: TRBD1
v_gene: TRBV11-2
abundance: NA
j_gene: TRBJ1-6
CDR3nt: TGTGCCAGCAGCTTAGTGTGGGACAGGGGGGGCTCACCCCTCCACTTT
CDR3aa: CASSLVWDRGGSPLHF

d_gene: NA
v_gene: TRBV5-1
abundance: NA
j_gene: TRBJ1-2
CDR3nt: TGCGCCAGCAGCACGACAGACAGCTATGGCTACACCTTC
CDR3aa: CASSTTDSYGYTF

d_gene: NA
v_gene: TRBV6-5
abundance: NA
j_gene: TRBJ1-1
CDR3nt: TGTGCCAGCACCCGGGACATATTTAGAGCTTTCTTT
CDR3aa: CASTRDIFRAFF

d_gene: NA
v_gene: TRBV14
abundance: NA
j_gene: TRBJ2-2
CDR3nt: TGTGCCAGCAGCCAAGATCGTCCCCTTGAACGACTATTTAGCGGGGAGCTGTTTTTT
CDR3aa: CASSQDRPLERLFSGELFF

d_gene: TRBD2
v_gene: TRBV5-6
abundance: NA
j_gene: TRBJ2-7
CDR3nt: TGTGCCAGCAGCAAAGGCGGCCTAGCGGACCACTACGAGCAGTACTTC
CDR3aa: CASSKGGLADHYEQYF

d_gene: NA
v_gene: TRBV6-5
abundance: NA
j_gene: TRBJ1-6
CDR3nt: TGTGCCAGCAGTTACTCTGGGACACCGGGGCTCCCCCTCCACTTT
CDR3aa: CASSYSGTPGLPLHF

d_gene: TRBD2
v_gene: TRBV7-7
abundance: NA
j_gene: TRBJ2-3
CDR3nt: TGTGCTAGCAGCCCGATCACCCCCGGGACTAGCATGCTGCGAGATACGCAGTATTTT
CDR3aa: CASSPITPGTSMLRDTQYF

d_gene: TRBD1
v_gene: TRBV19
abundance: NA
j_gene: TRBJ2-7
CDR3nt: TGTGCCAGTAGTGGACAGGGACAGTATCCTTCCTACGAGCAGTACTTC
CDR3aa: CASSGQGQYPSYEQYF

d_gene: NA
v_gene: TRBV7-2
abundance: few
j_gene: TRBJ2-7
CDR3nt: TGTGCCAGCAGCTTATTTTCAGGTCAGCCTTTCTCCTACGAGCAGTACTTC
CDR3aa: CASSLFSGQPFSYEQYF

d_gene: NA
v_gene: TRBV7-2
abundance: NA
j_gene: TRBJ2-2
CDR3nt: TGTGCCAGCACCTCTTCGGGGAGAGGAAACACCGGGGAGCTGTTTTTT
CDR3aa: CASTSSGRGNTGELFF

d_gene: NA
v_gene: TRBV5-4
abundance: NA
j_gene: TRBJ1-2
CDR3nt: TGTGCCAGCAGCTTGGGACAGTTTAATGGCTACACCTTC
CDR3aa: CASSLGQFNGYTF

d_gene: NA
v_gene: TRBV5-4
abundance: NA
j_gene: TRBJ2-1
CDR3nt: TGTGCCAGCAGCTTGCCTCCTAGCCCCTCCTACAATGAGCAGTTCTTC
CDR3aa: CASSLPPSPSYNEQFF

d_gene: NA
v_gene: TRBV30
abundance: NA
j_gene: TRBJ2-2
CDR3nt: TGTGCCTGGACCTACTACCTGAACACCGGGGAGCTGTTTTTT
CDR3aa: CAWTYYLNTGELFF

d_gene: NA
v_gene: TRBV7-9
abundance: NA
j_gene: TRBJ1-1
CDR3nt: TGTGCCAGCAGCTTAGGTACAGGGTTGTCTGAAGCTTTCTTT
CDR3aa: CASSLGTGLSEAFF

d_gene: NA
v_gene: TRBV3-1/TRBV3-2
abundance: NA
j_gene: TRBJ2-1
CDR3nt: TGTGCCAGCAGCCTTAGCGGTCGGGATGAGCAGTTCTTC
CDR3aa: CASSLSGRDEQFF

d_gene: NA
v_gene: TRBV7-2
abundance: NA
j_gene: TRBJ1-1
CDR3nt: TGTGCCAGCAGCGGCATCCCCAGGGGTCTAGCTTTCTTT
CDR3aa: CASSGIPRGLAFF

d_gene: TRBD1
v_gene: TRBV10-3
abundance: NA
j_gene: TRBJ1-5
CDR3nt: TGTGCCATCAGTGAGTCGGCAGGGGGTTTGAGCAATCAGCCCCAGCATTTT
CDR3aa: CAISESAGGLSNQPQHF

d_gene: TRBD1
v_gene: TRBV18
abundance: NA
j_gene: TRBJ2-7
CDR3nt: TGTGCCAGCTCGCCTTCGGGACAGAGACCCTACGAGCAGTACTTC
CDR3aa: CASSPSGQRPYEQYF

d_gene: NA
v_gene: TRBV6-5
abundance: NA
j_gene: TRBJ1-3
CDR3nt: TGTGCCAGCTCAACAATCTCTGGAAACACCATATATTTT
CDR3aa: CASSTISGNTIYF

d_gene: TRBD1
v_gene: TRBV27
abundance: NA
j_gene: TRBJ1-2
CDR3nt: TGTGCCAGCAGAGGACAGGGGGCCGGAGGCTACACCTTC
CDR3aa: CASRGQGAGGYTF

d_gene: TRBD1
v_gene: TRBV5-1
abundance: NA
j_gene: TRBJ2-2
CDR3nt: TGCGCCAGCAGCTTTACAGGGGTGACCGGGGAGCTGTTTTTT
CDR3aa: CASSFTGVTGELFF